Following are 17 T cell receptor beta chains from one sample sequenced in a study of blood T cells in healthy people across ages. Next came a second PCR, run for about 6 to 11 cycles, which used a sample-barcoded 5' primer along with a J-beta primer mix. TCRdb reprocessed the 5' RACE reads with MiXCR, giving one entry per CDR3 protein. In the table there are 1.5 million to 2 million distinct CDR3 sequences, 28% of which are singletons. Sequencing was performed on blood. The receptors shown here come from a woman between 25 and 40 years old in good health.

This clonotype has only a few counts. J is TRBJ2-1 and V is TRBV18; D might be TRBD1 or TRBD2, each matching 7 bases. The V end was cut by 3 bases, the J end by 2 bases, with 14 bases between. The CDR3 is 16 residues long. CDR1 and CDR2 from the germline V gene are KGHSH and LQKENI. Here the CDR3 reads CASSPQSGTAYNEQFF. The CDR3 nucleotides read TGTGCCAGCTCACCTCAAAGCGGGACAGCCTACAATGAGCAGTTCTTC. Drawing the rest from reference TRBV18 and TRBJ2-1, the complete variable domain is NAGVMQNPRHLVRRRGQEARLRCSPMKGHSHVYWYRQLPEEGLKFMVYLQKENIIDESGMPKERFSAEFPKEGPSILRIQQVVRGDSAAYFCASSPQSGTAYNEQFFGPGTRLTVL.

This clonotype was recorded a few times. J is TRBJ2-3 and V is TRBV10-1, with D possibly being TRBD2 (5 bases). Germline V lookup: CDR1 WNHNN, CDR2 SYGVQD (reference sequence). Between the trimmed V and J ends, which lost 3 bases and 1 base, there was a span of 11 bases. The CDR3 is made up of 15 amino acids. This CDR3 reads CASSEVPAGTDTQYF. CDR3 DNA: TGCGCCAGCAGTGAAGTCCCAGCGGGCACAGATACGCAGTATTTT.

This clonotype has ten or more counts. The V gene is TRBV14, the J gene TRBJ2-1; D is uncertain. In germline, CDR1 is SGHDN, CDR2 FVKESK. The germline V and J ends were trimmed by 1 base and 9 bases, with 13 bases remaining between them. The CDR3 has 14 residues. Here the CDR3 reads CASSQVDGIGEQFF. The DNA for the CDR3 is TGTGCCAGCAGCCAAGTAGATGGGATTGGTGAGCAGTTCTTC.

V gene TRBV20-1 combines with J gene TRBJ1-6; perhaps TRBD1 as D (5 bases). The length of the CDR3 is 16 residues. The germline V gene encodes CDR1 DFQATT and CDR2 SNEGSKA (reference sequence). V shed 3 bases and J shed 1 base, with 13 bases lying between them. CDR3 sequence (DNA): TGCAGTGCTAGGTCTGGCAGGGAGTCCTATAATTCACCCCTCCACTTT. Protein sequence: CSARSGRESYNSPLHF.

The V and J genes are TRBV6-1 and TRBJ2-2; no definite D call. Germline V gives CDR1 MNHNS, CDR2 SASEGT. Trimming shortened V by 2 bases and J by 0 bases, and 16 bases separated the two germline ends. The CDR3 is 18 amino acids. CDR3 bases: TGTGCCAGCAGTGAAAGGCCCCCCGAGGCAGCGAACACCGGGGAGCTGTTTTTT. Its protein is CASSERPPEAANTGELFF.

This clonotype was detected only a few times. CDR3 coding DNA: TGTGCCAGTAGCCGACAGGGAGGTGGGAGCAATCAGCCCCAGCATTTT. It specifies CASSRQGGGSNQPQHF. This chain connects TRBV19 to TRBJ1-5; 7 bases align to TRBD1. After removal of 6 bases from V and 1 base from J, the junction contained 9 bases not matched to a gene. The V gene's germline CDR1 is LNHDA and CDR2 SQIVND (reference sequence). The length of the CDR3 is 16 residues.

This clonotype was observed at least ten times. V gene TRBV20-1 combines with J gene TRBJ2-5, with TRBD2 identical over 7 bases. V trimming: 1 base; J trimming: 5 bases; junction bases outside the gene matches: 10. Per germline, CDR1 DFQATT and CDR2 SNEGSKA (reference sequence). The CDR3 has 15 residues. CDR3 DNA: TGCAGTGCTAGAGCCCTGAGGGCGGGGGTGGAGACCCAGTACTTC. The encoded protein is CSARALRAGVETQYF.

The chain couples TRBV5-5 to TRBJ2-3; no definite D call. There are 16 residues in the CDR3. V lost 1 base to trimming and J lost 4 bases, with 16 bases between them. Germline V CDR1 and CDR2: SGHKS, YYEKEE (reference sequence). CDR3 bases: TGTGCCAGCAGCTTGCATTGGACCCCCTTACCAGATACGCAGTATTTT. Its translation is CASSLHWTPLPDTQYF.

This clonotype has just a few counts. The chain combines TRBV2 with TRBJ2-1; TRBD2 aligns across 7 bases. With 4 bases clipped from V and 8 bases from J, the junction kept 14 bases outside the gene matches. Per germline, CDR1 SNHLY and CDR2 FYNNEI. The length of the CDR3 is 16 residues. The DNA for the CDR3 is TGTGCCAGCAGTGGATCTGCGGGAGCCCTTAGGTATGAGCAGTTCTTC. Protein product: CASSGSAGALRYEQFF.

The chain carries TRBV4-3 and TRBJ2-1, with 7 bases that match TRBD1. The CDR3 spans 14 residues. The V gene end was trimmed by 3 bases and the J gene end by 9 bases; junction bases not matched to a gene: 8. Germline CDR1 LGHNA, CDR2 YSLEER. This CDR3 is CASSQTLTGIEQFF. Written as DNA, the CDR3 is TGCGCCAGCAGCCAGACACTGACAGGGATTGAGCAGTTCTTC.

The chain carries TRBV25-1 and TRBJ2-1; D is perhaps TRBD1 (6 bases). The germline V gene has CDR1 MGHDK and CDR2 SYGVNS. The ends were cut back, 3 bases at V and 6 bases at J, with 12 bases in the middle. The CDR3 has 14 residues. The CDR3 region has the DNA TGTGCCAGCAGTGATTCCACAGGGCCCAATGAGCAGTTCTTC. This translates into CASSDSTGPNEQFF.

The chain links TRBV29-1 to TRBJ1-2; 8 bases fit TRBD1. The CDR3 loop spans 14 amino acids. Germline values: CDR1 SQVTM, CDR2 ANQGSEA. The V gene end was trimmed by 0 bases and the J gene end by 8 bases; junction bases not matched to a gene: 8. The CDR3: CSVEDRPGGVGYTF. In DNA form, the CDR3 reads TGCAGCGTTGAAGATAGGCCAGGGGGCGTGGGCTACACCTTC.

This chain uses TRBV20-1 with TRBJ2-5; TRBD1 is a possible D gene (5 bases). V lost 3 bases, J lost 5 bases, and 22 bases lay in between. Germline V lookup: CDR1 DFQATT, CDR2 SNEGSKA (reference sequence). The CDR3 runs 16 residues. For the CDR3, the DNA is TGCAGTGCTAGGGGGTTACCTAGGGGAAATCGGGAGACCCAGTACTTC. This sequence encodes CSARGLPRGNRETQYF.

This clonotype was picked up a small number of times. The chain is built from TRBV5-4 and TRBJ2-3, with 10 bases matching TRBD1. CDR1 SGHNT and CDR2 YYREEE come from the germline V gene (reference sequence). V gave up 4 bases and J gave up 6 bases; unmatched junction bases: 14. The CDR3 loop spans 17 amino acids. The CDR3, as DNA: TGTGCCAGCAGCAAACGACCGGGACAGGGGTTGGCGGATACGCAGTATTTT. Amino acids: CASSKRPGQGLADTQYF.

This chain connects TRBV7-3 to TRBJ2-3; TRBD1 aligns across 7 bases. CDR1 and CDR2 (germline): SGHTA, FQGTGA. The CDR3 extends over 14 amino acids. V shed 0 bases, J shed 8 bases, and the junction held 5 bases outside the gene matches. The CDR3 loop reads CASSLTPGQPTQYF. The CDR3 DNA follows: TGTGCCAGCAGCTTAACGCCGGGACAGCCTACGCAGTATTTT.

The chain uses TRBV27 and TRBJ2-7; the D gene could be TRBD1 or TRBD2 (5 bases each). V was cut by 5 bases and J by 4 bases, with 18 bases left in between. Germline V gene sequence: CDR1 MNHEY, CDR2 SMNVEV (reference sequence). The CDR3 is 15 residues long. This CDR3 is CASSPGARRVYEQYF. Written as DNA, the CDR3 is TGTGCCAGCAGTCCCGGGGCCCGACGGGTTTACGAGCAGTACTTC.

The chain employs TRBV29-1 and TRBJ1-1; D might be TRBD1 (6 bases). The CDR3 totals 12 residues. From germline, CDR1 is SQVTM and CDR2 ANQGSEA. The chain's CDR3 is CSDGGGNTEAFF. CDR3 DNA: TGCAGTGATGGAGGGGGAAACACTGAAGCTTTCTTT. The entire variable domain, with the rest obtained from reference TRBV29-1 and TRBJ1-1, is as follows: SAVISQKPSRDICQRGTSLTIQCQVDSQVTMMFWYRQQPGQSLTLIATANQGSEATYESGFVIDKFPISRPNLTFSTLTVSNMSPEDSSIYLCSDGGGNTEAFFGQGTRLTVV.